This T cell receptor beta chain emerged from a study of Ad26.COV2.S vaccination and SARS-CoV-2 variants. Treatment denoted: roughly 18 received Ad26.COV2.S at low or high dose, single or two shots; about 5 received placebo; per-sample allocation not given. Samples were taken on day 63 after the first vaccine or placebo injection. This table comes from immunoSEQ multiplex PCR, and its TCRdb copy is limited to in-frame clones, with some not included. The sample holds over 400,000 clones, less than 95% seen once. V was cut by 11 bases and J by 6 bases, with 19 bases left in between. This CDR3 comprises 13 residues.

This receptor was identified in a person aged 18-65 years who received the Ad26.COV2.S COVID-19 vaccine or a placebo. The chain joins TRBV12-3 or TRBV12-4 to TRBJ1-1, with D unresolved. The specimen comprised peripheral blood, sampled in a trial of Ad26.COV2.S vaccine versus placebo. Written as DNA, the CDR3 is TGTGCCGGGAGGTGGGGTGGGAAGTCTGAAGCTTTCTTT. It translates to CAGRWGGKSEAFF.